Below are 30 T cell receptor beta chains sequenced from a single sample in a study of shared clonotypes between healthy human individuals. CD45RO-negative, CCR7-positively selected cells formed the naive CD8 fraction, excluding terminally differentiated effector memory CD45RA+ cells. The repertoire was sequenced with immunoSEQ multiplex PCR; TCRdb's copy has only in-frame clones and lacks some. Here the sample spans roughly 770,000 clones, 96% being singletons. The sample was naive CD8+ T cells sorted from blood. Every receptor here comes from a man under 40 in good health.

This sequence joins TRBV7-9 and TRBJ2-7; maybe TRBD2 (6 bases). Germline values: CDR1 SEHNR, CDR2 FQNEAQ (reference sequence). CDR3 length: 15 residues. The V and J ends lost 5 bases and 6 bases respectively, with 20 bases between them. CDR3 amino acids: CASSRAEGRFPEQYF. Here the CDR3 DNA reads TGTGCCAGCAGCCGGGCGGAGGGACGTTTTCCCGAGCAGTACTTC.

V and J are TRBV27 and TRBJ2-1; D is possibly TRBD1 (6 bases). The CDR3 extends over 16 amino acids. Germline CDR1 is MNHEY and CDR2 is SMNVEV (reference sequence). With 3 bases removed from V and 2 bases from J, the gap between germline ends came to 14 bases. The CDR3 DNA sequence: TGTGCCAGCAGTTTTAATGGACAGATTACCTACAATGAGCAGTTCTTC. Translation: CASSFNGQITYNEQFF.

This clone was recorded only once. The V and J genes are TRBV7-9 and TRBJ2-5, with D perhaps assigned TRBD1 or TRBD2 (5 bases each). Trimming left V 4 bases short and J 6 bases short, with 18 bases between. The CDR3 is 15 residues long. CDR1 and CDR2 (germline): SEHNR, FQNEAQ (reference sequence). The CDR3 sequence: CASSSPQGEGKTQYF. For the CDR3, the DNA is TGTGCCAGCAGCTCCCCTCAGGGAGAGGGGAAGACCCAGTACTTC.

This clone has just one count. The rearrangement uses TRBV29-1 and TRBJ2-2, with a possible D match to TRBD2 (5 bases). CDR1 is SQVTM, CDR2 ANQGSEA, per germline. The CDR3 extends over 12 amino acids. The V end lost 7 bases, the J end lost 6 bases, and 12 bases lay between the germline ends. The CDR3 region is CSASLHAGELFF. The CDR3 DNA is TGCAGCGCTAGCTTGCATGCCGGGGAGCTGTTTTTT.

V is TRBV5-6 and J is TRBJ2-2, with a possible D match to TRBD2 (7 bases). Germline V lookup: CDR1 SGHDT, CDR2 YYEEEE. Trimming cost V 7 bases and J 4 bases, with 17 bases left between them. The length of the CDR3 is 15 residues. The CDR3 DNA sequence: TGTGCCAGCCAATCTACAGGGAGGGGCACCGGGGAGCTGTTTTTT. Translated: CASQSTGRGTGELFF.

This clone was detected once. The chain carries TRBV5-1 and TRBJ1-4, with D unclear. Per germline, CDR1 SGHRS and CDR2 YFSETQ. The V end lost 0 bases, the J end lost 8 bases, and 5 bases lay between the germline ends. CDR3 length equals 12 residues. CDR3 coding DNA: TGCGCCAGCAGCTTGGAATTCGAAAAACTGTTTTTT. Translation gives CASSLEFEKLFF. The full variable domain, its missing parts supplied by reference TRBV5-1 and TRBJ1-4, is KAGVTQTPRYLIKTRGQQVTLSCSPISGHRSVSWYQQTPGQGLQFLFEYFSETQRNKGNFPGRFSGRQFSNSRSEMNVSTLELGDSALYLCASSLEFEKLFFGSGTQLSVL.

The chain employs TRBV6-5 and TRBJ2-7; D might be TRBD1 or TRBD2, each matching 5 bases. Germline CDR1 MNHEY, CDR2 SVGAGI. Trimming cost V 2 bases and J 6 bases, with 17 bases left between them. The CDR3 has 15 residues. The CDR3 spells CASSYGTLGGSEQYF. The CDR3 DNA follows: TGTGCCAGCAGTTACGGGACCCTTGGTGGTAGCGAGCAGTACTTC.

In this sample, this clone turned up once. The chain carries TRBV7-8 and TRBJ2-1; 7 bases are a match to TRBD2. Germline CDR1 reads SGHVS; CDR2 reads FQNEAQ. V was clipped by 9 bases and J by 5 bases; unmatched bases: 10. The CDR3 runs 14 residues. The CDR3 sequence is CASTFSAGDNEQFF. CDR3 bases: TGTGCCAGTACGTTCTCGGCGGGAGACAATGAGCAGTTCTTC.

The chain combines TRBV4-3 with TRBJ2-7, with D unresolved. The germline V gene encodes CDR1 LGHNA and CDR2 YSLEER. This CDR3 spans 15 amino acids. V lost 0 bases, J lost 2 bases, and 11 bases lay in between. The CDR3 region is CASSQDLGQTYEQYF. Here the CDR3 DNA reads TGCGCCAGCAGCCAAGATCTGGGCCAGACCTACGAGCAGTACTTC.

The chain has TRBV5-5 and TRBJ2-7; a weak D match, TRBD2 (6 bases). Germline CDR1 and CDR2: SGHKS and YYEKEE (reference sequence). The CDR3 has 15 amino acids. V was shortened by 1 base and J by 2 bases, with 13 bases between the two germline ends. The CDR3 here is CASSLLADYTYEQYF. For the CDR3, the DNA is TGTGCCAGCAGCTTGTTAGCGGACTATACCTACGAGCAGTACTTC. Supplemented by reference TRBV5-5 and TRBJ2-7, the full variable domain reads DAGVTQSPTHLIKTRGQQVTLRCSPISGHKSVSWYQQVLGQGPQFIFQYYEKEERGRGNFPDRFSARQFPNYSSELNVNALLLGDSALYLCASSLLADYTYEQYFGPGTRLTVT.

This clone was counted between two and nine times. The chain is built from TRBV27 and TRBJ2-1; no firm D call. CDR1 MNHEY and CDR2 SMNVEV come from the germline V gene (reference sequence). Between the trimmed V and J ends, which lost 2 bases and 3 bases, there was a span of 11 bases. There are 15 residues in the CDR3. The CDR3 loop reads CASSLVGSYYNEQFF. In nucleotides, the CDR3 is TGTGCCAGCAGTTTAGTGGGTTCTTACTACAATGAGCAGTTCTTC.

This clone was recorded once. The V call is TRBV6-5, the J call TRBJ2-1; D is ambiguous. Germline V CDR1 and CDR2: MNHEY, SVGAGI. The ends were cut back, 5 bases at V and 9 bases at J, with 14 bases in the middle. This CDR3 is built from 13 residues. This CDR3 reads CASSESRTSEQFF. CDR3 DNA sequence: TGTGCCAGCAGTGAATCCAGGACGAGTGAGCAGTTCTTC.

In DNA form, the CDR3 reads TGTGCCAGCCGACACTGTGGCTACACCTTC. Translating gives CASRHCGYTF. J is TRBJ1-2 and V is TRBV27; D is unclear. The CDR3 runs to 10 residues. Trimming took 8 bases from V and 7 from J, leaving 8 bases between them. Germline CDR1 is MNHEY and CDR2 is SMNVEV (reference sequence).

This sequence joins TRBV5-1 and TRBJ2-5, with TRBD2 matching 11 bases. V was clipped by 1 base and J by 0 bases; unmatched bases: 11. The CDR3 spans 19 residues. Germline V gene lookup returns CDR1 SGHRS and CDR2 YFSETQ. CDR3 region: CASSLLTLGTSGYQETQYF. The CDR3 DNA reads as TGCGCCAGCAGCTTGCTTACTCTAGGGACTAGCGGATACCAAGAGACCCAGTACTTC. The full variable domain, rest sourced from reference TRBV5-1 and TRBJ2-5, is KAGVTQTPRYLIKTRGQQVTLSCSPISGHRSVSWYQQTPGQGLQFLFEYFSETQRNKGNFPGRFSGRQFSNSRSEMNVSTLELGDSALYLCASSLLTLGTSGYQETQYFGPGTRLLVL.

This clone is a singleton in its sample. The chain recombines TRBV29-1 with TRBJ2-1, with D possibly being TRBD2 (5 bases). Germline-derived CDR1 and CDR2 are SQVTM and ANQGSEA. Trimming shortened V by 6 bases and J by 5 bases, and 23 bases separated the two germline ends. This CDR3 region has 16 residues. The CDR3 protein is CSVLGIGNSGHNEQFF. CDR3 coding DNA: TGCAGCGTCCTAGGTATCGGGAATTCTGGACACAATGAGCAGTTCTTC.

The chain recombines TRBV28 with TRBJ1-1; no reliable D call. The CDR3 has 14 residues. The germline V and J ends were trimmed by 3 bases and 1 base, with 9 bases remaining between them. CDR1 is MDHEN and CDR2 is SYDVKM in the germline V gene. CDR3 in amino acids: CASSFRVENTEAFF. The DNA of the CDR3 is TGTGCCAGCAGTTTTCGGGTCGAGAACACTGAAGCTTTCTTT. Full variable domain (outside the CDR3, taken from reference TRBV28 and TRBJ1-1): DVKVTQSSRYLVKRTGEKVFLECVQDMDHENMFWYRQDPGLGLRLIYFSYDVKMKEKGDIPEGYSVSREKKERFSLILESASTNQTSMYLCASSFRVENTEAFFGQGTRLTVV.

The rearrangement links TRBV7-3 to TRBJ2-1; D call uncertain. Germline-derived CDR1 and CDR2 are SGHTA and FQGTGA. V gave up 3 bases and J gave up 6 bases, with 9 bases separating them. This CDR3 has 13 residues. The CDR3 coding sequence is TGTGCCAGCAGCTTTGGTCTGGGCAATGAGCAGTTCTTC. Residues: CASSFGLGNEQFF.

A few counts support this clone. The V call is TRBV27, the J call TRBJ2-1; the D is unclear. CDR3 length equals 11 residues. The germline V gene encodes CDR1 MNHEY and CDR2 SMNVEV (reference sequence). Trimming took off 11 bases at V and 5 bases at J, with 10 bases between the two ends. DNA of the CDR3: TGTGCCTCCGGCCCGAACAATGAGCAGTTCTTC. It encodes CASGPNNEQFF.

The rearrangement uses TRBV14 and TRBJ2-2, with 12 bases aligning to TRBD2. Germline loops: CDR1 SGHDN, CDR2 FVKESK. The CDR3 spans 16 residues. V was clipped by 1 base and J by 5 bases; unmatched bases: 2. As DNA, the CDR3 is TGTGCCAGCAGCCAAGGACTAGCGGGAGCGACCGGGGAGCTGTTTTTT. This encodes CASSQGLAGATGELFF.

This chain connects TRBV30 to TRBJ2-1; D possibly corresponds to TRBD2 (5 bases). V lost 0 bases to trimming and J lost 8 bases, with 11 bases between them. The V gene's germline CDR1 is GTSNPN and CDR2 SVGIG (reference sequence). This CDR3 contains 13 residues. In nucleotides, the CDR3 is TGTGCCTGGAGTGTAAATCTCGGGGATGAGCAGTTCTTC. Amino acids: CAWSVNLGDEQFF. Full variable domain (rest looked up from reference TRBV30 and TRBJ2-1): SQTIHQWPATLVQPVGSPLSLECTVEGTSNPNLYWYRQAAGRGLQLLFYSVGIGQISSEVPQNLSASRPQDRQFILSSKKLLLSDSGFYLCAWSVNLGDEQFFGPGTRLTVL.

The CDR3 loop reads CASSLEGIYEQYF. The CDR3 nucleotides read TGTGCCAGCAGTTTAGAGGGTATCTACGAGCAGTACTTC. V and J are TRBV28 and TRBJ2-7, with D possibly matching TRBD2 (5 bases). The CDR3 totals 13 residues. CDR1 and CDR2 (germline): MDHEN, SYDVKM. V gave up 2 bases and J gave up 3 bases, with 8 bases separating them.

The chain has TRBV7-9 and TRBJ2-7; 8 bases are shared with TRBD1. Germline V gene sequence: CDR1 SEHNR, CDR2 FQNEAQ (reference sequence). The CDR3 sequence is 13 residues long. V dropped 10 bases and J dropped 0; count of bases not matched to a gene: 5. CDR3 in amino acids: CATGDRSSYEQYF. The CDR3 DNA reads TGTGCCACGGGGGACAGGAGCTCCTACGAGCAGTACTTC.

The chain recombines TRBV10-2 with TRBJ2-2; 10 bases map to TRBD2. CDR1 and CDR2 (germline): WSHSY, SAAADI. Trimming removed 8 bases from V and 3 bases from J; junction bases left unmatched: 12. The CDR3 is 17 residues long. CDR3 sequence (DNA): TGCGCCAGCCTCCCTCGACTAGCGGGCGTCGACACCGGGGAGCTGTTTTTT. This encodes CASLPRLAGVDTGELFF.

The gene calls are TRBV7-9 and TRBJ2-7; no reliable D call. V was pared by 9 bases and J by 0 bases, with 9 bases between. The CDR3 length is 12 residues. CDR1 SEHNR and CDR2 FQNEAQ come from the germline V gene (reference sequence). The CDR3 sequence: CASMGNSYEQYF. The CDR3, as DNA: TGTGCCAGTATGGGCAACTCCTACGAGCAGTACTTC.

Details on this clone: Other DNA sequences of this sample code for an identical CDR3. The chain carries TRBV28 and TRBJ2-7; the match to TRBD2 covers 12 bases. Per the germline V gene, CDR1 is MDHEN and CDR2 is SYDVKM. The CDR3 consists of 15 residues. The J segment lost 3 bases and the V segment lost 3 bases, leaving 3 bases of the junction unmatched. As DNA, the CDR3 is TGTGCCAGCAGTTTTAGACTAGCGGGAGTCTACGAGCAGTACTTC. This sequence encodes CASSFRLAGVYEQYF.

The chain couples TRBV15 to TRBJ2-1; D remains unclear. This CDR3 has 13 residues. Trimming took off 8 bases at V and 6 bases at J, with 14 bases between the two ends. From germline, CDR1 is LNHNV and CDR2 YYDKDF (reference sequence). In nucleotides, the CDR3 is TGTGCCACCCTCCAAACGACATTCAATGAGCAGTTCTTC. It codes for CATLQTTFNEQFF.

The chain has TRBV10-3 and TRBJ1-5; D remains ambiguous. Per the germline V gene, CDR1 is ENHRY and CDR2 is SYGVKD. V shed 3 bases and J shed 5 bases, with 17 bases lying between them. This CDR3 region has 16 residues. The CDR3 nucleotides are TGTGCCATCAGTGACCCACTAACGGGGATTCATCAGCCCCAGCATTTT. Its protein is CAISDPLTGIHQPQHF.

V usage is TRBV21-1 and J usage is TRBJ2-7. TRBV21-1 is a listed pseudogene. The CDR3 loop spans 13 amino acids. CDR3 sequence (DNA): TGTGCCAGCTTAACGGCATGGATCCACGAGCAGTACTTC. This sequence encodes CASLTAWIHEQYF.

The V and J genes are TRBV11-2 and TRBJ2-1, with 10 bases fitting TRBD2. The trim removed 5 bases at V and 9 bases at J, leaving 7 bases unmatched. The CDR3 covers 14 residues. Germline V gives CDR1 SGHAT, CDR2 FQNNGV. The CDR3 nucleotides are TGTGCCAGCAGCACCCAACTAGCGGGGCTTGAGCAGTTCTTC. Translation gives CASSTQLAGLEQFF.

The V call is TRBV4-2, the J call TRBJ2-7; weak D call: TRBD1 (6 bases). The germline V gene encodes CDR1 LGHNA and CDR2 YNFKEQ. Trimming removed 0 bases at V and 3 bases at J, with 18 bases between. The CDR3 has 17 amino acids. CDR3 sequence (DNA): TGTGCCAGCAGCCAAGAAGGGCGAGGGGGACCGAGCTACGAGCAGTACTTC. It is translated as CASSQEGRGGPSYEQYF.